Sequencing of this T cell receptor (beta chain) was carried out in a study of T cell changes during pregnancy in multiple sclerosis. Using immunoSEQ multiplex PCR, the repertoire was profiled, and TCRdb retains in-frame clones only, with some absent. The repertoire consists of roughly 73,000 clones, with approximately 90% occurring once and the leading ten covering 2% to 2.5%. V lost 1 base, J lost 8 bases, and 8 bases lay in between. Per germline, CDR1 SEHNR and CDR2 FQNEAQ (reference sequence). The CDR3 is made up of 12 amino acids. The TCR comes from a female donor in good health, enrolled as a control in a pregnancy study. Sequencing was performed on peripheral blood, taken in the second trimester of pregnancy. V gene TRBV7-9 combines with J gene TRBJ1-1; perhaps TRBD1 as D (5 bases). The CDR3 DNA sequence: TGTGCCAGCAGCTTAGTGGCAGGGGAAGCTTTCTTT. Its protein product is CASSLVAGEAFF.